A selection of T cell receptor beta chains follows, all from one sample in a study of response to subunit inactivated influenza vaccine. From the RT-PCR reads, TCRdb called clonotypes with MiXCR, one entry per CDR3 protein. The repertoire includes approximately 300,000 distinct CDR3 sequences, about 20% of them detected once, and 9% to 12% sits in the top ten. Sample: PBMCs from blood, taken less than 22 months after vaccination. All receptors derive from a man between 50 and 70 years old who received an inactivated influenza vaccine. Both conserved end residues are part of each CDR3. D genes are given only for firm matches. Not every row has a clone size; where given, it reads once, few, many or a size class.

clone_size j_call v_call d_call cdr3_nt cdr3_aa
few TRBJ1-6 TRBV5-1 - TGCGCCAGCAGCTTGGAGGGTGTTCGTTCACCCCTCCACTTT CASSLEGVRSPLHF
- TRBJ2-7 TRBV15 - TGTGCCACCAGCAGAGTAAGGGACAATCCCGTAATGTACTTC CATSRVRDNPVMYF
few TRBJ1-2 TRBV5-5 - TGTGCCAGCAGCGCAGTATTCCGACTTGGGACGAGCTATGGCTACACCTTC CASSAVFRLGTSYGYTF
- TRBJ1-2 TRBV12-3/TRBV12-4 - TGTGCCAGCAGTGCCCTCCAACCGGGACCAAGTGGCTACACCTTC CASSALQPGPSGYTF
many TRBJ2-1 TRBV6-5 - TGTGCCAGCAGTTACTCACAGGGTACCCCAAACAATGAGCAGTTCTTC CASSYSQGTPNNEQFF
few TRBJ2-1 TRBV18 - TGTGCCAGCTCTAACCCTCGGACAGACCTCAATGAGCAGTTCTTC CASSNPRTDLNEQFF
- TRBJ2-2 TRBV6-5 TRBD1 TGTGCCAGCAGTTACACGCCTGACAGGGGAGCCGGGGAGCTGTTTTTT CASSYTPDRGAGELFF
few TRBJ1-2 TRBV5-1 - TGCGCCAGCAGAATTCAAACCGGGGCCTATGGCTACACCTTC CASRIQTGAYGYTF
few TRBJ1-1 TRBV7-6 - TGTGCCAGCAGCTTAGAGGTTTTTACGGCCTTCGGTGAAGCTTTCTTT CASSLEVFTAFGEAFF
- TRBJ2-7 TRBV2 - TGTGCCAGCAGCCGGGACACCGAAGTTAGTGGGTACGAGCAGTACTTC CASSRDTEVSGYEQYF
- TRBJ2-3 TRBV27 - TGTGCCAGCAGTCCCCTGTCCCGGGATACGCAGTATTTT CASSPLSRDTQYF
few TRBJ2-1 TRBV10-2 - TGCGCCAGCAGATCCCTTTACAGTACCAATGAGCAGTTCTTC CASRSLYSTNEQFF
many TRBJ1-2 TRBV7-9 - TGTGCCAGCAGCTTATCGGGCGGGGGAGGAGGCTTCGGCTACACCTTC CASSLSGGGGGFGYTF
- TRBJ1-1 TRBV5-6 - TGTGCCAGCAGCGTAAAGGGGGGGGCAGGGCCCAACACTGAAGCTTTCTTT CASSVKGGAGPNTEAFF
few TRBJ2-7 TRBV15 - TGTGCCACCAGCAGAGAGAGAAATCAGGGCTACGAGCAGTACTTC CATSRERNQGYEQYF
many TRBJ1-1 TRBV5-1 - TGCGCCAGCAGCATCACAGGGAACACTGAAGCTTTCTTT CASSITGNTEAFF
- TRBJ1-2 TRBV5-1 - TGCGCCAGCAGCTTAAGTAGGGGAAAGGCCGATGGCTACACCTTC CASSLSRGKADGYTF
- TRBJ2-1 TRBV6-5 TRBD2 TGTGCCAGCAGTTTTCCCGATAGACTAGCGGTGCAGTTCTTC CASSFPDRLAVQFF
- TRBJ1-2 TRBV28 - TGTGCCAGCAGTTCGCATCGTGGCTACACCTTC CASSSHRGYTF
- TRBJ2-3 TRBV7-2 - TGTGCCAGCAGCTTAGCGCTTGTTGTTCGCACAGATACGCAGTATTTT CASSLALVVRTDTQYF
- TRBJ2-1 TRBV11-3 TRBD1 TGTGCCAGCAGCTTAGATCGGGACAGGCCGGGAAGTGAGCAGTTCTTC CASSLDRDRPGSEQFF
- TRBJ2-5 TRBV28 - TGTGCCAGCAGTTTGGATGGGGGGCGCATGGTGGAGACCCAGTACTTC CASSLDGGRMVETQYF
- TRBJ1-1 TRBV7-9 - TGTGCCAGCCTCATGGGTATCCCTCGGAACACTGAAGCTTTCTTT CASLMGIPRNTEAFF
- TRBJ2-5 TRBV12-3/TRBV12-4 TRBD1 TGTGCCAGCAGTGCGACCGGGACAGTCAATTTAGAGACCCAGTACTTC CASSATGTVNLETQYF
- TRBJ2-4 TRBV29-1 - TGCAGCGTTTTGGGGGGTCTTGCCAAAAACATTCAGTACTTC CSVLGGLAKNIQYF
- TRBJ1-5 TRBV4-3 TRBD1 TGCGCCAGCAGCCAAGACAGGGGGCGAGGTCAGCCCCAGCATTTT CASSQDRGRGQPQHF
- TRBJ2-4 TRBV28 TRBD1 TGTGCCAGCAGTCAGGACAGGGGCGCCAAAAACATTCAGTACTTC CASSQDRGAKNIQYF
- TRBJ1-1 TRBV20-1 - TGCAGTCCCAGACAGACGAACACTGAAGCTTTCTTT CSPRQTNTEAFF
few TRBJ1-1 TRBV29-1 - TGCAGCGTTGAATATAAGTTCCAGGGTGAAGCTTTCTTT CSVEYKFQGEAFF
- TRBJ1-5 TRBV12-3/TRBV12-4 - TGTGCCAGTTCGCCCGCTAGGGGACATCAGCCCCAGCATTTT CASSPARGHQPQHF
many TRBJ1-5 TRBV7-2 - TGTGCCAGCAGCCCCTCACGAAATCAGCCCCAGCATTTT CASSPSRNQPQHF
- TRBJ2-5 TRBV5-5 TRBD2 TGTGCCAGCAGCTTTAGCGGGAGAGTAGAGACCCAGTACTTC CASSFSGRVETQYF
few TRBJ1-5 TRBV7-6 - TGTGCCAGCAGCCTAGGGGGGGGGTTGTGGAATCAGCCCCAGCATTTT CASSLGGGLWNQPQHF
few TRBJ1-5 TRBV12-3/TRBV12-4 TRBD1 TGTGCCAGCAGTTTAGAACAGGGGGCTGGACCCCAGCATTTT CASSLEQGAGPQHF
- TRBJ1-2 TRBV2 - TGTGCCACCTCATCGGACCGCCTCTATGGCTACACCTTC CATSSDRLYGYTF
few TRBJ1-2 TRBV11-2 - TGTGCCAGCAGCTTAGACCCCTTACGGAACCCTCGGGCTAACTATGGCTACACCTTC CASSLDPLRNPRANYGYTF
- TRBJ2-3 TRBV29-1 - TGCAGCGTTGTAAATACATGGGACGGTATCACAGATACGCAGTATTTT CSVVNTWDGITDTQYF
- TRBJ2-7 TRBV20-1 TRBD1 TGCAGTGTCCGACAGGGGGCCGGGCTTGGCTACGAGCAGTACTTC CSVRQGAGLGYEQYF
many TRBJ1-1 TRBV15 - TGTGCCACCAGCAGAGATTTCAGGGAGGACACTGAAGCTTTCTTT CATSRDFREDTEAFF
- TRBJ2-2 TRBV7-2 TRBD2 TGTGCCAGCACCGTAGGGCAGGAGAGACTAGCGGTCGGTGCCGGGGAGCTGTTTTTT CASTVGQERLAVGAGELFF
- TRBJ1-3 TRBV3-1 - TGTGCCAGCAGCCAAGTGGGGGATAGCGGGTACGGAAACACCATATATTTT CASSQVGDSGYGNTIYF
many TRBJ1-1 TRBV27 TRBD1 TGTGCCAGCAGTTTATCGGGACAGATGGGCACTGAAGCTTTCTTT CASSLSGQMGTEAFF
many TRBJ1-6 TRBV7-9 TRBD1 TGTGCCAGCAGCCTTAGCAGGGGGCGAATCTCACCCCTCCACTTT CASSLSRGRISPLHF
many TRBJ1-5 TRBV12-3/TRBV12-4 - TGTGCCAGCAGTTTAGCGCTGAACAGGGACCACAATCAGCCCCAGCATTTT CASSLALNRDHNQPQHF
few TRBJ2-2 TRBV10-3 - TGTGCCATCAGTGACCCGGGGGACACCGGGGAGCTGTTTTTT CAISDPGDTGELFF
- TRBJ2-3 TRBV20-1 TRBD2 TGCAGTGAAACTAGCGGGGGAGGCGATACGCAGTATTTT CSETSGGGDTQYF
- TRBJ2-1 TRBV5-4 TRBD2 TGTGCCAGCAGCTTACAGGGGACTAGCGGGAGTGGCGAGCAGTTCTTC CASSLQGTSGSGEQFF
- TRBJ2-1 TRBV11-1 TRBD2 TGTGCCAGCGGGCACACCACCGGACTAGCGGGAGGGCCGGGTTACAATGAGCAGTTCTTC CASGHTTGLAGGPGYNEQFF
few TRBJ1-4 TRBV20-1 - TGCAGTGCTTCCCGCGGGACGGCGGCAACTAATGAAAAACTGTTTTTT CSASRGTAATNEKLFF
few TRBJ2-3 TRBV7-9 - TGTGCCAGCAGCTTACTGGGGGACCCCTATACAGATACGCAGTATTTT CASSLLGDPYTDTQYF
many TRBJ1-1 TRBV18 - TGTGCCAGCTCACCACGCCCCATGAACACTGAAGCTTTCTTT CASSPRPMNTEAFF
- TRBJ2-1 TRBV7-6 TRBD2 TGTGCCAGCAGCGATGTACTAGCGGGGGGTTACAATGAGCAGTTCTTC CASSDVLAGGYNEQFF
- TRBJ2-4 TRBV6-5 - TGTGCCAGCAGTTCTATACTAGCCAAAAACATTCAGTACTTC CASSSILAKNIQYF